The 10 T cell receptor beta chains listed next were all sequenced from one sample in a study of early T cells in non-severe SARS-CoV-2 infection. Via MiXCR, TCRdb re-called the 5' RACE reads, giving one row per CDR3 protein. The sample holds fewer than 65,000 distinct CDR3 sequences; about a tenth are singletons and the top ten take about 20%. Sample: whole blood. The source of these receptors is an adult who was a healthcare worker with PCR-confirmed SARS-CoV-2 infection or an uninfected control (not recorded which).

This clonotype was found a few times. The genes are TRBV3-1 and TRBJ2-1, with 7 bases identical to TRBD2. CDR1 is LGHDT and CDR2 is YNNKEL in the germline V gene (reference sequence). This CDR3 spans 15 amino acids. Trimming cost V 3 bases and J 0 bases; bases outside gene matches: 2. The CDR3 DNA is TGTGCCAGCAGCCACCGGGACTACTCCTACAATGAGCAGTTCTTC. Translating it yields CASSHRDYSYNEQFF.

This clonotype has more than one count but fewer than ten. V usage is TRBV28 and J usage is TRBJ1-1; TRBD1 might be the D (5 bases). This CDR3 has 13 amino acids. Germline V gene data show CDR1 as MDHEN and CDR2 as SYDVKM. Trimming took off 11 bases at V and 4 bases at J, with 17 bases between the two ends. DNA of the CDR3: TGTGCCTATTCCCGGGGGTCCCCCACTGAAGCTTTCTTT. It codes for CAYSRGSPTEAFF.

There are many counts of this clonotype. V and J are TRBV7-9 and TRBJ2-3, with 7 bases identical to TRBD1. The CDR3 is 16 residues long. Losses at the gene ends were 4 bases for V and 3 bases for J; bases not matched to a gene: 10. Germline loops: CDR1 SEHNR, CDR2 FQNEAQ (reference sequence). CDR3 amino acids: CASSSRQGMITDTQYF. CDR3 DNA sequence: TGTGCCAGCAGCTCCCGACAGGGAATGATAACAGATACGCAGTATTTT.

This clonotype was recorded many times. V is TRBV3-1 and J is TRBJ1-2, with 7 nucleotides matching TRBD1. Germline V gene data show CDR1 as LGHDT and CDR2 as YNNKEL (reference sequence). With 0 bases clipped from V and 6 bases from J, the junction kept 10 bases outside the gene matches. This CDR3 has 16 residues. The CDR3 protein is CASSQDLPTGSDGYTF. The CDR3 DNA reads TGTGCCAGCAGCCAAGATCTCCCGACAGGGTCAGATGGCTACACCTTC.

The chain couples TRBV3-1 to TRBJ2-7; D remains ambiguous. This CDR3 has 14 amino acids. Germline CDR1 reads LGHDT; CDR2 reads YNNKEL (reference sequence). V was clipped by 0 bases and J by 1 base, with 7 bases between them. The CDR3 here is CASSQERRSYEQYF. In DNA form, the CDR3 reads TGTGCCAGCAGCCAAGAGAGAAGGTCCTACGAGCAGTACTTC.

This chain uses TRBV20-1 with TRBJ1-2; TRBD1 is a possible D gene (5 bases). From germline, CDR1 is DFQATT and CDR2 SNEGSKA (reference sequence). V dropped 0 bases and J dropped 6 bases, with 11 bases sitting between them. This CDR3 has 13 amino acids. The CDR3: CSARDQGRNGYTF. CDR3 coding DNA: TGCAGTGCTAGAGACCAGGGACGGAATGGCTACACCTTC.

The table lists this clonotype with many counts. The J gene is TRBJ1-4, the V gene TRBV14; D might be TRBD1 (5 bases). V lost 4 bases to trimming and J lost 13 bases, with 16 bases between them. The CDR3 sequence is 13 residues long. From germline, CDR1 is SGHDN and CDR2 FVKESK. CDR3 nucleotide sequence: TGTGCCAGCAGCCGGGACCCCCTCCTTGGACTGTTTTTT. It yields the protein CASSRDPLLGLFF. The variable domain in full, with the rest retrieved from reference TRBV14 and TRBJ1-4, is EAGVTQFPSHSVIEKGQTVTLRCDPISGHDNLYWYRRVMGKEIKFLLHFVKESKQDESGMPNNRFLAERTGGTYSTLKVQPAELEDSGVYFCASSRDPLLGLFFGSGTQLSVL.

This clonotype was detected many times. V is TRBV6-6 and J is TRBJ2-3; TRBD1 is a possible D gene (6 bases). Trimming took off 3 bases at V and 6 bases at J, with 16 bases between the two ends. Germline V gene sequence: CDR1 MNHNY, CDR2 SVGAGI (reference sequence). The CDR3 spans 15 residues. CDR3 sequence: CASSYPRQGTDTQYF. Here the CDR3 DNA reads TGTGCCAGCAGTTATCCGAGGCAGGGGACCGATACGCAGTATTTT.

The table lists this clonotype with many counts. The chain employs TRBV27 and TRBJ2-1; D call uncertain. Trimming removed 1 base at V and 6 bases at J, with 7 bases between. The CDR3 sequence is 13 residues long. Germline CDR1 MNHEY, CDR2 SMNVEV (reference sequence). CDR3 nucleotides: TGTGCCAGCAGTTTATGGGGTGGCAATGAGCAGTTCTTC. Its translation: CASSLWGGNEQFF.

This clonotype was observed a few times. The chain carries TRBV3-1 and TRBJ2-4; 7 positions agree with TRBD2. The ends lost 5 bases at V and 0 bases at J; junction bases unmatched: 22. There are 21 residues in the CDR3. Germline V gene data show CDR1 as LGHDT and CDR2 as YNNKEL (reference sequence). The CDR3 loop is CASSTRSNRLGEGVAKNIQYF. CDR3 sequence (DNA): TGTGCCAGCAGCACCCGGAGTAATCGGTTGGGGGAGGGAGTAGCCAAAAACATTCAGTACTTC.